What follows is one T cell receptor (beta chain) and its context. There is no known antigen for this receptor. No base quality information exists; no much larger clone differs at one position. A second Seattle source provided samples from volunteer blood donors who had recovered from COVID-19. Collaborating institutions collected whole blood in K2EDTA tubes following their own protocols. For TCRbeta analysis, collaborator samples were shipped as frozen whole blood, as isolated PBMCs, or as DNA extracted from either sample type. This sample is part of a study of blood T cell repertoires in COVID-19 (dated by TCRdb to the early 2020s). For the study in its entirety: Collaborator samples came from the United States, Italy and Spain and covered acute and convalescent phases of COVID-19. Samples were obtained from the ongoing ImmuneRACE study (first 160 participants) and from over 1,000 subjects provided by 6 global collaborators. The repertoires were released in a freely available public database intended as a resource for research on the immune response to SARS-CoV-2. Nearly every sample came with metadata listing a de-identified subject ID, COVID-19 status, age in years and sex. Where available, HLA class I and class II types were taken from metadata supplied by the sample provider and were not determined by assay-based typing. Subjects who had been exposed to COVID-19, were actively infected with it, or had recovered from it provided the deeply sampled blood TCRbeta repertoires that made up the dataset. The material from the prospective study consisted of cDNA or gDNA derived from T cells, B-cell-depleted T cells, or PBMCs. General findings and caveats noted by the study authors: The amount of clinical and demographic metadata varied by source and participant and was provided uncurated.

TCRbeta CDR3 regions were amplified from genomic DNA by means of the immunoSEQ Assay, a bias-controlled multiplex PCR. For the original study's pipeline: The number of nucleated cells in each sample was estimated from the amplification of reference gene primers within the assay. To quantify the absolute abundance of each unique TCRbeta CDR3 rearrangement, sequence reads were collapsed and filtered. For each sample, productive Simpson clonality was calculated as the square root of Simpson's diversity index over productive rearrangements. The table was pulled from immuneACCESS by TCRdb, which kept in-frame rearrangements only. Such tables lose some clones; where checked, under half of the loss comes from unresolved V genes, and the rest has no known cause. V and J calls and clone size are as listed in that table; D and trimming were resolved from the DNA. This sample lists 110,000 or so clones; about 88% were detected once. Of the sample, over 6.5% is held by the ten largest clones.

Based on the germline V gene, the CDR1 and CDR2 sequences are MNHEY and SVGAGI. V is reduced by 0 bases and J by 6 bases, leaving a spacing of 12 bases between them. The CDR3 goes from the cysteine to the phenylalanine over 15 residues. Only CDR3 DNA remains: 45 bases, in frame from the first base. Material: peripheral blood. The V gene is TRBV6-5 and the J gene is TRBJ1-5; TRBD1 could be the D gene, as 5 bases match. The clonotype comes from a woman in her 70s who had recovered from COVID-19. DNA sequence: TGTGCCAGCAGTTACTCGGGGGGTAGGGGTCAGCCCCAGCATTTT. This encodes CASSYSGGRGQPQHF.